This TCR beta chain derives from a study of shared clonotypes between healthy human individuals. About the study: Aged 18 to 49, the donors were two women and three men. Notes on the study in general: Relative to memory subsets, naive subsets generally showed larger estimated richness. It was observed that about 5% of naive CD4 clonotypes were shared across several donors.

The table came from immunoSEQ multiplex PCR; TCRdb's copy has only in-frame clones and leaves some out. The sample lists 300,000 to 400,000 clones; roughly 80% were seen once. A word on this clone: Its antigen is undetermined.

The V segment lost 5 bases and the J segment 0 bases; nucleotides outside the gene matches: 11. This CDR3 has 20 amino acids. Germline CDR1 and CDR2: SGHTA and FQGTGA. The receptor's source is a man aged 25 to 45 in good health. The sequenced sample consisted of memory CD4+ T cells sorted from blood. Subset indicated: CD45RA-negative fraction. V usage is TRBV7-3 and J usage is TRBJ2-3; 16 bases are shared with TRBD2. The CDR3 DNA reads TGTGCCAGCAGCCGAGGGACTAGCGGGAGGGCTAAGATGAGCACAGATACGCAGTATTTT. It yields the protein CASSRGTSGRAKMSTDTQYF. The full variable domain, with the rest looked up from reference TRBV7-3 and TRBJ2-3, is GAGVSQTPSNKVTEKGKYVELRCDPISGHTALYWYRQSLGQGPEFLIYFQGTGAADDSGLPNDRFFAVRPEGSVSTLKIQRTERGDSAVYLCASSRGTSGRAKMSTDTQYFGPGTRLTVL.